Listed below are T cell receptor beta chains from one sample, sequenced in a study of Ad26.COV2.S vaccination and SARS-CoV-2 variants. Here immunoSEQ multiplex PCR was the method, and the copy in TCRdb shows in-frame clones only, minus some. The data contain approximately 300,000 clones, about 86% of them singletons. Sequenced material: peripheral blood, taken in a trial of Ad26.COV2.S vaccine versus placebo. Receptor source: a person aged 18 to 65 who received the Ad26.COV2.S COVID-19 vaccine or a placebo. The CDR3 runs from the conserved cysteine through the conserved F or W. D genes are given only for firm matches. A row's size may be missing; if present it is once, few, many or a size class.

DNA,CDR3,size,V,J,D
TGTGCCAGCAGCCGACCTGTCCCCGGAACCACCCTTAGCACAGATACGCAGTATTTT,CASSRPVPGTTLSTDTQYF,-,TRBV3-1/TRBV3-2,TRBJ2-3,-
TGTGCCAGCACTACCCGGGGGGATAACTATGGCTACACCTTC,CASTTRGDNYGYTF,-,TRBV6-5,TRBJ1-2,-
TGTGCCAGCAGGGCCCTGGGTCTCTATGGCTACACCTTC,CASRALGLYGYTF,-,TRBV2,TRBJ1-2,-
TGTGCCAGCTCACCACGGGTCGTTACGAACACCGGGGAGCTGTTTTTT,CASSPRVVTNTGELFF,few,TRBV18,TRBJ2-2,-
TGTGCCAGCAGTCCGATAGGTTCGGGCGAGCAGTACTTC,CASSPIGSGEQYF,-,TRBV6-2/TRBV6-3,TRBJ2-7,-
TGTGCAAGTCGCTGGGGGACAGGCTATGGCTACACCTTC,CASRWGTGYGYTF,-,TRBV12-2,TRBJ1-2,-
TGTGCCAGCAGCTTGGAAGGTTCAGGGGTCTACGAGCAGTACTTC,CASSLEGSGVYEQYF,once,TRBV5-4,TRBJ2-7,-
TGTGCCAGCAGCTTAGGGCACCTGAACACTGAAGCTTTCTTT,CASSLGHLNTEAFF,-,TRBV7-2,TRBJ1-1,-
TGTGCCAGCAGCCGAGTCTATACGGGGTTCGGGACAGATACGCAGTATTTT,CASSRVYTGFGTDTQYF,-,TRBV6-6,TRBJ2-3,-
TGCGCCAGCTCACTCTTCTTTACGGGGACAGGGGGCTCAGATACGCAGTATTTT,CASSLFFTGTGGSDTQYF,-,TRBV5-1,TRBJ2-3,TRBD1
TGTGCCAGCTCACCAGACAGGGGACGGAACTATGGCTACACCTTC,CASSPDRGRNYGYTF,-,TRBV18,TRBJ1-2,TRBD1
TGTGCCAGCTATCAGGGCACCCAGCCCCAGCATTTT,CASYQGTQPQHF,-,TRBV6-5,TRBJ1-5,-
TGTGCCACCAGTGACCCTAGACTAGCGGACACAGATACGCAGTATTTT,CATSDPRLADTDTQYF,once,TRBV24-1,TRBJ2-3,TRBD2
TGTGCCAGCAGCTTCGGGACAGGCGCCACTGAAGCTTTCTTT,CASSFGTGATEAFF,-,TRBV7-9,TRBJ1-1,TRBD1
TGCGCCAGTAGAGGGGGGCAGCATGAAAAACTGTTTTTT,CASRGGQHEKLFF,-,TRBV4-1,TRBJ1-4,-
TGTGCCAGCTTAAAGAGCGGGGGCCAAGAGACCCAGTACTTC,CASLKSGGQETQYF,-,TRBV6-4,TRBJ2-5,TRBD2
TGTGCCACCAGTGATCCTCGGACTAGCAGCGAGCAGTTCTTC,CATSDPRTSSEQFF,-,TRBV24-1,TRBJ2-1,TRBD2
TGTGCCAGCAGCTTAGCCTCCACTAGCGGGGAAGAGACCCAGTACTTC,CASSLASTSGEETQYF,-,TRBV7-2,TRBJ2-5,TRBD2
TGTGCCAGTAGTATCTGGGGCCCTGGACCAGATACGCAGTATTTT,CASSIWGPGPDTQYF,-,TRBV19,TRBJ2-3,-
TGTGCCAGCAGCCAACCTTGGGACCCCCAAACAGATACGCAGTATTTT,CASSQPWDPQTDTQYF,-,TRBV3-1/TRBV3-2,TRBJ2-3,-
TGTGCCAGCTGGAAGGGAGCCTCGGATGGCTACACCTTC,CASWKGASDGYTF,once,TRBV25-1,TRBJ1-2,-
TGTGCCAGCAGCTTTCCCGTTCCGTCTGAGCAGTTCTTC,CASSFPVPSEQFF,-,TRBV7-2,TRBJ2-1,-
TGTGCCAGCAGCCAAGTAGGAGGGAGGATCCTCTACGAGCAGTACTTC,CASSQVGGRILYEQYF,-,TRBV3-1/TRBV3-2,TRBJ2-7,-
TGTGCCAGCAGCACTGGGCCGTACGCCGGGGAGCTGTTTTTT,CASSTGPYAGELFF,-,TRBV7-3,TRBJ2-2,-
TGCGCCAGCAGCTCCGGGCAGACGAACACTGAAGCTTTCTTT,CASSSGQTNTEAFF,-,TRBV4-3,TRBJ1-1,-
TGTGCCAGCAGCCCAACGGTTCTCCGGACAGGGACAAACTATGGCTACACCTTC,CASSPTVLRTGTNYGYTF,-,TRBV3-1/TRBV3-2,TRBJ1-2,TRBD1
TGTGCCAGCAGCCTGAAAATAACAAGGACTCCCTATGGCTACACCTTC,CASSLKITRTPYGYTF,-,TRBV7-2,TRBJ1-2,-
TGTGCCATCAGTGGGACAGGCAATCAGCCCCAGCATTTT,CAISGTGNQPQHF,-,TRBV10-3,TRBJ1-5,-
TGTGCCAGCGTCGGCCGCGGGGGACGGAGCTCCTACAATGAGCAGTTCTTC,CASVGRGGRSSYNEQFF,-,TRBV7-6,TRBJ2-1,TRBD2
TGTGCCTGGACGGTGGGCAGGGGGCCCTACGAGCAGTACTTC,CAWTVGRGPYEQYF,few,TRBV30,TRBJ2-7,TRBD1
TGTGCCAGCAGCCAAGAGTACGCTGAAGCTTTCTTT,CASSQEYAEAFF,-,TRBV3-1/TRBV3-2,TRBJ1-1,-
TGTGCCAGCACTACAGCAGGGGGCGGTGAAAAACTGTTTTTT,CASTTAGGGEKLFF,-,TRBV6-5,TRBJ1-4,TRBD1
TGTGCCAGCAGTTACGGCGGAAACTATGGCTACACCTTC,CASSYGGNYGYTF,once,TRBV6-2/TRBV6-3,TRBJ1-2,-
TGTGCCAGCAGCGAGACAGGGAATTCACCCCTCCACTTT,CASSETGNSPLHF,-,TRBV5-4,TRBJ1-6,TRBD1
TGCGCCAGCAGCCCGCCGGACGTATTCAATGAGCAGTTCTTC,CASSPPDVFNEQFF,-,TRBV5-1,TRBJ2-1,-
TGTGCCACCAGGGACTGGATGGATGAGCAGTTCTTC,CATRDWMDEQFF,once,TRBV5-4,TRBJ2-1,-
TGTGCCAGCTCACCACCCAGGGGGCAAGGGGAGACCCAGTACTTC,CASSPPRGQGETQYF,-,TRBV18,TRBJ2-5,TRBD1
TGTGCCAGCAGCTCCGGACAGGGTGCCGGGGAGCTGTTTTTT,CASSSGQGAGELFF,-,TRBV5-6,TRBJ2-2,TRBD1
TGCGCCAGCAGCTTGGGGGCCACGGGGTCAACGCGGGATACGCAGTATTTT,CASSLGATGSTRDTQYF,-,TRBV5-1,TRBJ2-3,-
TGTGCCAGCAGCCCCCGGGGACTAGCGGGGCGGGAGACCCAGTACTTC,CASSPRGLAGRETQYF,-,TRBV4-2,TRBJ2-5,TRBD2
TGTGCCAGCAGTTTCGGTAATTCACCCCTCCACTTT,CASSFGNSPLHF,-,TRBV12-3/TRBV12-4,TRBJ1-6,-
TGTGCCAGCAGCTTAGGGATTAGGACAGGGAGGACAGATACGCAGTATTTT,CASSLGIRTGRTDTQYF,-,TRBV7-2,TRBJ2-3,TRBD1
TGTGCCAGCAGCTTATCCGGACTAGCGACAGATACGCAGTATTTT,CASSLSGLATDTQYF,-,TRBV7-3,TRBJ2-3,TRBD2
TGTGCCAGCTCACCACCTGGGGGGATGAACACCGGGGAGCTGTTTTTT,CASSPPGGMNTGELFF,-,TRBV18,TRBJ2-2,-
TGTGCCAGCAGCCTTGGGGGGACGTCGCCCTACAATGAGCAGTTCTTC,CASSLGGTSPYNEQFF,-,TRBV4-2,TRBJ2-1,-
TGTGCCAGCAGCTCAATCGGGGTTTCCCTCACAGATACGCAGTATTTT,CASSSIGVSLTDTQYF,-,TRBV7-9,TRBJ2-3,-
TGTGCCAGCAGCCCCGCTCTGAGGACTAGAGACACAGATACGCAGTATTTT,CASSPALRTRDTDTQYF,-,TRBV7-8,TRBJ2-3,TRBD2